This T cell receptor beta chain comes out of a study of vaccination and CD4 T cells after COVID-19. At the level of the study: The stimulating agents, overlapping spike peptides, came from SARS-CoV-2, HCoV-NL63, HCoV-OC43 and HCoV-229E.

This sample's treatment: approximately 9-day PBMC culture with coronavirus spike peptide pools or control peptides (ViraFEST assay). This clonotype appeared a single time. The antigen is not known. This CDR3 has 14 amino acids. Germline assignment: CDR1 MNHNS and CDR2 SASEGT. V was pared by 10 bases and J by 1 base, with 15 bases between. Sequencing of DNA taken from cultured CD4+ T cells relied on the Oncomine TCR Beta short-read assay. TCRdb analysed the PCR reads with MiXCR anew, one entry per CDR3 protein. The sample lists thousands of distinct CDR3 sequences, approximately 67% seen once, with 9% in the top ten.

Sequences were derived from CD4+ T cells from blood, cultured in vitro, sampled before SARS-CoV-2 vaccination. This chain connects TRBV6-1 to TRBJ2-3, with D perhaps matching TRBD2 (6 bases). This TCR came from a human donor who had recovered from COVID-19. The CDR3 nucleotides read TGTGCCACCGCGTCGTCTAGCGGCACAGATACGCAGTATTTT. Protein sequence: CATASSSGTDTQYF.